Listed here is a single T cell receptor beta chain. These data belong to a study of blood T cell repertoires in COVID-19. Turning to the study itself: T cells, B-cell-depleted T cells, or PBMCs supplied cDNA or gDNA.

Seattle-derived patients entered the study during active infection and were followed longitudinally. Measured with immunoSEQ multiplex PCR; TCRdb has only the in-frame clones, and not every one. The table shows around 150,000 clones, with about 80% occurring only once. The sequencing sample was made of peripheral blood. This TCR was recovered from a woman in her thirties or forties with COVID-19, enrolled during active disease.

The CDR3 spells CASNGAGYTGELFF. The CDR3 DNA is TGTGCCAGTAACGGAGCAGGGTACACCGGGGAGCTGTTTTTT. V usage is TRBV19 and J usage is TRBJ2-2, with TRBD1 as a possible D gene (5 bases). This CDR3 is built from 14 residues. Trimming cost V 7 bases and J 3 bases, with 12 bases left between them. The germline CDR1 and CDR2 sequences are LNHDA and SQIVND (reference sequence).